The clone carrying this TCR beta chain was seen at least ten times. Antigen specificity is unknown. The V end was cut by 5 bases, the J end by 5 bases, with 15 bases between. There are 14 residues in the CDR3. This entry is derived from a study of T cells in Graves' hyperthyroidism and ophthalmopathy. Across the study: Initial diagnosis, before any treatment, was when peripheral blood was collected.

RNA transcripts served as the template for amplifying TCR beta CDR3 regions. The HTBI primer set was used in a first-round RT-PCR of the TCR CDR3. TCRdb analysed the multiplex PCR reads with MiXCR anew, one entry per CDR3 protein. The profile covers fewer than 550,000 distinct CDR3 sequences, with about a sixth appearing a single time and roughly 13% taken by the ten largest. Regarding the study as a whole: Most expanded thyroid clonotypes above 0.001 also appeared in blood.

Patients aged 18 to 65 had newly diagnosed hyperthyroidism that had lasted under 2 months. Patients were excluded for uncontrolled infection, other autoimmune disease, pregnancy or lactation. The V and J genes are TRBV12-3 or TRBV12-4 and TRBJ1-1, with a weak D call TRBD1 (6 bases). The sequence was collected from a woman under 30 with Graves' hyperthyroidism. The sequenced sample consisted of blood. CDR3 protein: CASSQLNRATEAFF. For the CDR3, the DNA is TGTGCCAGCAGTCAACTTAACAGGGCGACTGAAGCTTTCTTT.